Sequencing of this T cell receptor (beta chain) was carried out in a study of blood T cell repertoires in COVID-19. Study summary: Samples taken during acute and convalescent COVID-19 were collected in the United States, Italy and Spain.

The germline gives CDR1 LGHDT, CDR2 YNNKEL (reference sequence). V gave up 4 bases and J gave up 8 bases; unmatched junction bases: 0. This CDR3 spans 12 amino acids. Repertoires were generated with immunoSEQ multiplex PCR, while TCRdb's copy carries only in-frame clones and drops some. The data contain roughly 190,000 clones, about nine tenths of them seen just once; the ten biggest clones take up roughly 0.77%. The chain is built from TRBV3-1 (or the pseudogene TRBV3-2) and TRBJ2-2; 8 bases are a match to TRBD1. The origin of this receptor is a woman younger than 35 who had recovered from COVID-19. Sequencing was done on a sample of PBMCs or T cells enriched from blood (not recorded which). The DNA of the CDR3 is TGTGCCAGCAGCCGGGACAGGGGGGAGCTGTTTTTT. Its protein is CASSRDRGELFF.